This T cell receptor (beta chain) was recovered during a study of Graves' ophthalmopathy and Graves' hyperthyroidism. Study-level results: Predictions made by the model for ophthalmopathy progression reached over 55% sensitivity and approximately 78% specificity. Among thyroid clonotypes expanded above 0.001 frequency, most also appeared in blood.

Amplified material comprised TCR beta CDR3 regions derived from RNA transcripts. A first-round RT-PCR used HTBI primers, followed by a second-round multiplex PCR. MiXCR was run by TCRdb on the multiplex PCR reads, yielding one entry per CDR3 protein. The sample consists of some 380,000 distinct CDR3 sequences, 15% to 17% of them appearing once. At least ten counts were recorded for this clonotype. What it binds is unknown. This CDR3 spans 13 amino acids. The germline V and J ends were trimmed by 8 bases and 5 bases, with 15 bases remaining between them. In germline, CDR1 is MNHEY, CDR2 SVGEGT. What was sequenced was peripheral blood. The sequence was obtained from a woman aged 18-30 years with stable Graves' hyperthyroidism. The rearrangement joins TRBV6-2 or TRBV6-3 to TRBJ1-1; D might be TRBD1 (5 bases). The CDR3 loop reads CASRWTIGTEAFF. Written as DNA, the CDR3 is TGTGCCAGCCGATGGACAATCGGAACTGAAGCTTTCTTT.